These 8 T cell receptor beta chains share one sample of origin, sequenced in a study of T cells in localized non-small cell lung cancer. Data came from immunoSEQ multiplex PCR; TCRdb stores just in-frame clones and leaves some out. The sample contains about 25,000 clones, roughly 86% of which appear only once. The specimen was peripheral blood, collected before any cancer treatment. The receptor source for this set is a male donor at least 60 years old with stage II squamous cell lung carcinoma.

The chain couples TRBV14 to TRBJ2-3; D may be TRBD1 (7 bases). Germline assignment: CDR1 SGHDN and CDR2 FVKESK. This CDR3 comprises 15 residues. Trimming left V 4 bases short and J 0 bases short, with 11 bases between. CDR3 residues: CASSRQGGSTDTQYF. The CDR3 DNA reads as TGTGCCAGCAGCCGACAGGGAGGTAGCACAGATACGCAGTATTTT.

This chain uses TRBV7-2 with TRBJ2-2; D call uncertain. Looked up from germline, CDR1 is SGHTA and CDR2 is FQGNSA. V was shortened by 1 base and J by 1 base, with 7 bases between the two germline ends. This CDR3 is 15 amino acids long. CDR3 bases: TGTGCCAGCAGCTTAGAGGAAAGGAACACCGGGGAGCTGTTTTTT. Amino acid sequence: CASSLEERNTGELFF. The full variable domain, rest sourced from reference TRBV7-2 and TRBJ2-2, is GAGVSQSPSNKVTEKGKDVELRCDPISGHTALYWYRQSLGQGLEFLIYFQGNSAPDKSGLPSDRFSAERTGGSVSTLTIQRTQQEDSAVYLCASSLEERNTGELFFGEGSRLTVL.

This clone is a singleton in its sample. The V and J genes are TRBV7-6 and TRBJ2-7, with D tentatively TRBD1 (6 bases). V was trimmed by 3 bases and J by 6 bases, leaving 12 bases between them. Germline CDR1 SGHVS, CDR2 FNYEAQ. This CDR3 comprises 13 residues. The CDR3 sequence is CASSFGQQGEQYF. DNA of the CDR3: TGTGCCAGCAGCTTCGGACAGCAAGGCGAGCAGTACTTC. Complete variable domain (other parts from reference TRBV7-6 and TRBJ2-7): GAGVSQSPRYKVTKRGQDVALRCDPISGHVSLYWYRQALGQGPEFLTYFNYEAQQDKSGLPNDRFSAERPEGSISTLTIQRTEQRDSAMYRCASSFGQQGEQYFGPGTRLTVT.

J is TRBJ2-5 and V is TRBV5-1; D remains ambiguous. The CDR3 sequence is 14 residues long. V lost 4 bases, J lost 0 bases, and 10 bases lay in between. The germline gives CDR1 SGHRS, CDR2 YFSETQ. The CDR3 DNA sequence: TGCGCCAGCAGCCCCCCAGCGAACCAAGAGACCCAGTACTTC. Translated, it gives CASSPPANQETQYF.

The chain carries TRBV7-9 and TRBJ1-3; a possible D gene is TRBD1 (6 bases). This CDR3 spans 16 amino acids. V was shortened by 4 bases and J by 2 bases, with 15 bases between the two germline ends. CDR1 and CDR2 (germline): SEHNR, FQNEAQ (reference sequence). CDR3 loop: CASSYRTDPPGNTIYF. CDR3 bases: TGTGCCAGCAGCTACAGGACAGATCCCCCTGGAAACACCATATATTTT.

The rearrangement links TRBV7-9 to TRBJ2-1, with unresolved D. Trimming cost V 3 bases and J 4 bases, with 7 bases left between them. CDR1 and CDR2 from the germline V gene are SEHNR and FQNEAQ (reference sequence). The CDR3 has 13 amino acids. As DNA, the CDR3 is TGTGCCAGCAGCTTCATAAGTTACAATGAGCAGTTCTTC. Its protein is CASSFISYNEQFF. Looking up the rest from reference TRBV7-9 and TRBJ2-1 gives the full variable domain: DTGVSQNPRHKITKRGQNVTFRCDPISEHNRLYWYRQTLGQGPEFLTYFQNEAQLEKSRLLSDRFSAERPKGSFSTLEIQRTEQGDSAMYLCASSFISYNEQFFGPGTRLTVL.

The V gene is TRBV5-1, the J gene TRBJ2-7, with a possible D match to TRBD2 (6 bases). Trimming left V 4 bases short and J 2 bases short, with 10 bases between. This CDR3 comprises 13 residues. Germline loops: CDR1 SGHRS, CDR2 YFSETQ. In DNA form, the CDR3 reads TGCGCCAGCAGCCGGGACTCAGCCTACGAGCAGTACTTC. Protein product: CASSRDSAYEQYF.

The V call is TRBV9, the J call TRBJ2-1, with D possibly TRBD1 on 5 matching bases. Trimming stripped 3 bases from V and 4 bases from J, with 11 bases between. Germline V CDR1 and CDR2: SGDLS, YYNGEE. The CDR3 covers 14 residues. The chain's CDR3 is CASSALQVYNEQFF. The CDR3 nucleotides are TGTGCCAGCAGCGCCTTACAGGTATACAATGAGCAGTTCTTC.